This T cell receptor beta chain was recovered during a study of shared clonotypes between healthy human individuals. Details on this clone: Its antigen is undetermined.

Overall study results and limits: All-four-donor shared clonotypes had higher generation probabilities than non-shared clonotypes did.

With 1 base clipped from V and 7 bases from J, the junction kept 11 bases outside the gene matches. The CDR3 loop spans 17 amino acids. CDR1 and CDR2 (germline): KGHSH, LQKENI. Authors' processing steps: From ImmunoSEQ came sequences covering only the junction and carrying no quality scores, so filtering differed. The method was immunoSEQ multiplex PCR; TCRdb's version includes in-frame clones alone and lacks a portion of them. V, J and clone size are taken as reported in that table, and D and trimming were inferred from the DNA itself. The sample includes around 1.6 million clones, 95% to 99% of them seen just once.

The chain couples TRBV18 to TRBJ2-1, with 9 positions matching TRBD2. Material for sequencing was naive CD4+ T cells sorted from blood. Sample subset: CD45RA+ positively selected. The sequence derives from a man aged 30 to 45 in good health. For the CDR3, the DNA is TGTGCCAGCTCACCACTCGGAGCGGGAGGTAGTAGAAATGAGCAGTTCTTC. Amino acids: CASSPLGAGGSRNEQFF.